This TCR beta chain came from a study of cytotoxic CD8 clonotypes in ibrutinib-treated CLL. The germline V gene has CDR1 SGHTA and CDR2 FQGNSA. The CDR3 contains 16 residues. V shed 6 bases and J shed 0 bases, with 16 bases lying between them. The method was immunoSEQ multiplex PCR; TCRdb's version includes in-frame clones alone and lacks a portion of them. The sample records around 130,000 clones, roughly 84% being singletons. The sequences come from PBMCs, collected after 24 months of ibrutinib treatment. This receptor was taken from a human donor with chronic lymphocytic leukemia. The chain has TRBV7-2 and TRBJ2-3, with a weak D call TRBD2 (6 bases). The CDR3 protein is CASSYKEGWSTDTQYF. In DNA form, the CDR3 reads TGTGCCAGCAGTTATAAGGAGGGGTGGAGCACAGATACGCAGTATTTT. The full variable domain, rest sourced from reference TRBV7-2 and TRBJ2-3, is GAGVSQSPSNKVTEKGKDVELRCDPISGHTALYWYRQSLGQGLEFLIYFQGNSAPDKSGLPSDRFSAERTGGSVSTLTIQRTQQEDSAVYLCASSYKEGWSTDTQYFGPGTRLTVL.